The next 24 T cell receptor beta chains were all read from a single sample in a study of blood T cell repertoires in COVID-19. The assay was immunoSEQ multiplex PCR, and TCRdb's table has in-frame clones only and misses some. The profile shows about 170,000 clones, 79% of them singletons. Sequenced input: PBMCs or T cells enriched from blood (not recorded which). These receptors were taken from a woman in her seventies in a cohort exposed to, infected with or recovered from COVID-19 (not recorded which).

The chain links TRBV18 to TRBJ1-2, with D maybe TRBD1 (5 bases). This CDR3 has 15 residues. With 2 bases removed from V and 4 bases from J, the gap between germline ends came to 14 bases. From germline, CDR1 is KGHSH and CDR2 LQKENI. The CDR3 loop is CASSPTGGTAYGYTF. The CDR3 DNA follows: TGTGCCAGCTCACCAACCGGGGGAACAGCCTATGGCTACACCTTC.

The rearrangement joins TRBV5-1 to TRBJ1-2; TRBD1 might be the D (6 bases). The CDR3 contains 14 residues. CDR1 and CDR2 from the germline V gene are SGHRS and YFSETQ. The germline V and J ends were trimmed by 0 bases and 6 bases, with 12 bases remaining between them. The CDR3 DNA reads as TGCGCCAGCAGCTTGGGGGCAGGGGCAAATGGCTACACCTTC. Amino acid sequence: CASSLGAGANGYTF. The full variable domain, its missing parts supplied by reference TRBV5-1 and TRBJ1-2, is KAGVTQTPRYLIKTRGQQVTLSCSPISGHRSVSWYQQTPGQGLQFLFEYFSETQRNKGNFPGRFSGRQFSNSRSEMNVSTLELGDSALYLCASSLGAGANGYTFGSGTRLTVV.

The genes are TRBV21-1 and TRBJ2-7; TRBD1 was called by the table and not checked on the DNA. TRBV21-1 is a pseudogene. The CDR3 runs 18 residues. The CDR3 is CASSKRGRSRGDNYEQYF. CDR3 coding DNA: TGTGCCAGCAGCAAAAGAGGGAGGTCCAGGGGGGACAACTACGAGCAGTACTTC.

This sequence joins TRBV29-1 and TRBJ2-5, with D possibly being TRBD1 (6 bases). Germline V gives CDR1 SQVTM, CDR2 ANQGSEA. The ends were cut back, 4 bases at V and 1 base at J, with 16 bases in the middle. The CDR3 runs 15 residues. The CDR3 loop is CSVGSPGTTQETQYF. In nucleotides, the CDR3 is TGCAGCGTTGGGTCCCCCGGGACAACCCAAGAGACCCAGTACTTC.

This sequence joins TRBV5-1 and TRBJ2-1; 8 nucleotides line up with TRBD1. The V gene end was trimmed by 3 bases and the J gene end by 7 bases; junction bases not matched to a gene: 6. The length of the CDR3 is 14 residues. Germline V gene data show CDR1 as SGHRS and CDR2 as YFSETQ. CDR3 loop: CASSSITGGNEQFF. The DNA of the CDR3 is TGCGCCAGCAGCTCAATTACAGGGGGGAATGAGCAGTTCTTC.

This chain links TRBV3-1 (or the pseudogene TRBV3-2) with TRBJ2-5; 8 bases agree with TRBD2. Per germline, CDR1 LGHDT and CDR2 YNNKEL (reference sequence). The CDR3 has 18 residues. Germline trimming cut 0 bases from V and 5 bases from J; bases unmatched to any gene: 14. The chain's CDR3 is CASSQDFGVAGGAETQYF. DNA of the CDR3: TGTGCCAGCAGCCAAGATTTTGGTGTGGCGGGAGGTGCTGAGACCCAGTACTTC.

This clone was found once. Other nucleotide sequences from this sample produce the same CDR3. The chain combines TRBV12-3 or TRBV12-4 with TRBJ2-3; no firm D call. CDR3 length equals 13 residues. V dropped 3 bases and J dropped 3 bases, with 7 bases sitting between them. The DNA of the CDR3 is TGTGCCAGCAGTTTTCGAGGTACAGATACGCAGTATTTT. Residues: CASSFRGTDTQYF.

The rearrangement joins TRBV29-1 to TRBJ2-1; D is undetermined. The V gene lost 7 bases and the J gene lost 0 bases, with 10 bases spanning the gap. Germline values: CDR1 SQVTM, CDR2 ANQGSEA. This CDR3 spans 13 amino acids. CDR3 amino acids: CSAEHSSYNEQFF. CDR3 coding DNA: TGCAGCGCAGAGCACAGCTCCTACAATGAGCAGTTCTTC.

This clone has just one count. This chain connects TRBV2 to TRBJ1-1; D gene unclear. The CDR3 spans 13 residues. From germline, CDR1 is SNHLY and CDR2 FYNNEI. Trimming shortened V by 4 bases and J by 1 base, and 7 bases separated the two germline ends. The CDR3 loop is CASSVVPNTEAFF. CDR3 nucleotides: TGTGCCAGCAGTGTAGTACCGAACACTGAAGCTTTCTTT. The full variable domain, its missing parts supplied by reference TRBV2 and TRBJ1-1, is EPEVTQTPSHQVTQMGQEVILRCVPISNHLYFYWYRQILGQKVEFLVSFYNNEISEKSEIFDDQFSVERPDGSNFTLKIRSTKLEDSAMYFCASSVVPNTEAFFGQGTRLTVV.

The chain carries TRBV7-8 and TRBJ1-5; a possible D gene is TRBD1 (5 bases). CDR3 length: 15 amino acids. The germline gives CDR1 SGHVS, CDR2 FQNEAQ. V lost 3 bases to trimming and J lost 5 bases, with 14 bases between them. The CDR3, as DNA: TGTGCCAGCAGCTTCGGCGGGACGATCGATCAGCCCCAGCATTTT. Translated: CASSFGGTIDQPQHF.

J is TRBJ1-3 and V is TRBV5-4, with TRBD1 identical over 7 bases. Trimming took 3 bases from V and 4 from J; bases not matched to a gene: 7. Germline CDR1 reads SGHNT; CDR2 reads YYREEE (reference sequence). The CDR3 is 15 amino acids. The CDR3 DNA reads TGTGCCAGCAGCTCCCAGAAGGGACAGGGAAACACCATATATTTT. Amino acids: CASSSQKGQGNTIYF.

The sample holds many counts of this clone. The V call is TRBV7-2, the J call TRBJ2-7; TRBD2 matches 8 bases. CDR3 length equals 15 residues. Losses at the gene ends were 0 bases for V and 5 bases for J; bases not matched to a gene: 6. The germline V gene has CDR1 SGHTA and CDR2 FQGNSA. In nucleotides, the CDR3 is TGTGCCAGCAGCTTAGCCTCTATAGCGGGAAACGAGCAGTACTTC. Its translation is CASSLASIAGNEQYF.

This rearrangement joins TRBV10-3 to TRBJ1-4; D perhaps matches TRBD1 (6 bases). V gave up 5 bases and J gave up 8 bases, with 21 bases separating them. Germline loops: CDR1 ENHRY, CDR2 SYGVKD. This CDR3 region has 16 residues. The CDR3 sequence is CAISSSKQGETEKLFF. The CDR3 nucleotides read TGTGCCATCAGTTCAAGCAAACAGGGCGAGACCGAAAAACTGTTTTTT.

This clone was detected a few times. V gene TRBV4-2 combines with J gene TRBJ1-2; a possible D gene is TRBD1 (5 bases). Trimming removed 0 bases at V and 1 base at J, with 12 bases between. CDR1 is LGHNA and CDR2 is YNFKEQ in the germline V gene. This CDR3 has 16 amino acids. CDR3 coding DNA: TGTGCCAGCAGCCAAGAGGCAGGGCCTAATAACTATGGCTACACCTTC. It yields the protein CASSQEAGPNNYGYTF.

This clone has more than one count but fewer than ten. The chain has TRBV18 and TRBJ2-3, with D perhaps matching TRBD2 (6 bases). V lost 2 bases and J lost 6, with 18 bases in between. Per germline, CDR1 KGHSH and CDR2 LQKENI. The CDR3 sequence is 16 residues long. Here the CDR3 reads CASSPGPGAPTDTQYF. Written as DNA, the CDR3 is TGTGCCAGCTCACCAGGTCCGGGAGCACCCACGGATACGCAGTATTTT.

The chain combines TRBV19 with TRBJ2-3; 7 positions agree with TRBD2. CDR1 and CDR2 (germline): LNHDA, SQIVND (reference sequence). Trimming at V came to 5 bases and at J to 1 base, leaving 9 bases not matched to a gene. The CDR3 has 16 residues. This CDR3 is CASSPWGGKGTDTQYF. The CDR3 coding sequence is TGTGCCAGTAGTCCCTGGGGGGGGAAGGGCACAGATACGCAGTATTTT. The entire variable domain, with the rest obtained from reference TRBV19 and TRBJ2-3, is as follows: DGGITQSPKYLFRKEGQNVTLSCEQNLNHDAMYWYRQDPGQGLRLIYYSQIVNDFQKGDIAEGYSVSREKKESFPLTVTSAQKNPTAFYLCASSPWGGKGTDTQYFGPGTRLTVL.

V is TRBV27 and J is TRBJ2-7; 14 nucleotides align to TRBD2. The CDR3 sequence is 16 residues long. Germline CDR1 and CDR2: MNHEY and SMNVEV (reference sequence). Germline trimming cut 5 bases from V and 2 bases from J; bases unmatched to any gene: 5. In DNA form, the CDR3 reads TGTGCCAGCAGTGCCCGGGGACTAGCGGGGGCCTACGAGCAGTACTTC. It is translated as CASSARGLAGAYEQYF.

The genes are TRBV28 and TRBJ1-4, with D maybe TRBD1 (6 bases). V lost 6 bases to trimming and J lost 6 bases, with 17 bases between them. Looked up from germline, CDR1 is MDHEN and CDR2 is SYDVKM. CDR3 length: 15 amino acids. The CDR3 here is CASSPTGGRDEKLFF. Here the CDR3 DNA reads TGTGCCAGCAGCCCTACGGGGGGCAGAGATGAAAAACTGTTTTTT.

CDR3 amino acids: CASSIGDSYNYGYTF. The CDR3 bases are TGTGCCAGTAGTATTGGCGACAGCTATAACTATGGCTACACCTTC. The chain has TRBV19 and TRBJ1-2, with D perhaps TRBD1 (5 bases). The CDR3 is made up of 15 amino acids. Germline V CDR1 and CDR2: LNHDA, SQIVND (reference sequence). V dropped 3 bases and J dropped 1 base, with 12 bases sitting between them.

J is TRBJ2-2 and V is TRBV5-1; maybe TRBD2 (6 bases). This CDR3 contains 17 residues. Germline loops: CDR1 SGHRS, CDR2 YFSETQ. The V and J ends lost 0 bases and 5 bases respectively, with 17 bases between them. CDR3 in DNA: TGCGCCAGCAGCTTGGTGGTCTTGCGGGGCGGGACCGGGGAGCTGTTTTTT. It translates to CASSLVVLRGGTGELFF.

This chain links TRBV24-1 with TRBJ2-3, with D perhaps matching TRBD1 (8 bases). This CDR3 spans 16 amino acids. V was cut by 3 bases and J by 8 bases, with 20 bases left in between. Germline CDR1 and CDR2: KGHDR and SFDVKD. CDR3 in amino acids: CATSDPGQGLLGTQYF. CDR3 sequence (DNA): TGTGCCACCAGTGATCCCGGACAGGGACTATTGGGTACGCAGTATTTT.

The sample holds one count of this clone. This chain uses TRBV9 with TRBJ1-3, with no clear D. The V gene lost 3 bases and the J gene lost 2 bases, with 6 bases spanning the gap. CDR3 length equals 13 residues. Germline V gene data show CDR1 as SGDLS and CDR2 as YYNGEE. The CDR3 DNA reads TGTGCCAGCAGCGCCGTTACTGGAAACACCATATATTTT. This sequence encodes CASSAVTGNTIYF.

This sequence joins TRBV7-8 and TRBJ2-7; TRBD1 is a possible D gene (6 bases). Germline V gene data show CDR1 as SGHVS and CDR2 as FQNEAQ. The V gene lost 5 bases and the J gene lost 2 bases, with 22 bases spanning the gap. The CDR3 runs 17 residues. As DNA, the CDR3 is TGTGCCAGCAGCCTGATAGGCCCAGGCTCAGGGGCCTACGAGCAGTACTTC. This translates into CASSLIGPGSGAYEQYF.

The chain joins TRBV18 to TRBJ1-5, with D tentatively TRBD1 (5 bases). The CDR3 is 13 residues long. The germline V and J ends were trimmed by 5 bases and 7 bases, with 12 bases remaining between them. Germline CDR1 and CDR2: KGHSH and LQKENI. CDR3 residues: CASSSSGMQPQHF. CDR3 bases: TGTGCCAGCTCATCCTCAGGGATGCAGCCCCAGCATTTT.